Listed below are T cell receptor beta chains from one sample, sequenced in a study of CD8 T cells in ankylosing spondylitis. From the 5' RACE reads, TCRdb called clonotypes with MiXCR, one entry per CDR3 protein. The sample yields 500,000 to 650,000 distinct CDR3 sequences, approximately 5.3% seen once. Material for sequencing was blood, either unsorted or a sorted T cell fraction (not recorded which). The receptors come from a male donor with ankylosing spondylitis. The conserved cysteine and the conserved F or W are not part of the CDR3 here.

13	TRBV6-2/TRBV6-3	TRBJ2-7	ASRSLGLSSYEQY
12	TRBV5-6	TRBJ1-5	ASSLEGTHQPQH
13	TRBV9	TRBJ1-1	ASSVGAGDYTEAF
12	TRBV5-1	TRBJ2-1	ASSLSVTYNEQF
15	TRBV4-3	TRBJ2-6	ASSTSAVSSGANVLT
13	TRBV11-2	TRBJ2-5	ASSSGAGVRETQY
13	TRBV6-1	TRBJ1-6	ASSPGPVDNSPLH
13	TRBV6-5	TRBJ1-1	ASSYSGRIDTEAF
14	TRBV7-2	TRBJ2-1	ASTPSGLAGDGEQF
12	TRBV12-3/TRBV12-4	TRBJ1-2	ASRGTGRDHGYT
11	TRBV6-5	TRBJ1-1	ASSYRGDTEAF